The following is a TCR beta chain sequence with its context. The table came from immunoSEQ multiplex PCR; TCRdb's copy has only in-frame clones and leaves some out. The sample has 100,000 to 150,000 clones; roughly 87% are singletons. The data were obtained in a study of T cell responses to AZD1222 COVID-19 vaccine. The source material was peripheral blood, sampled on day 0 of AZD1222 vaccination. This sequence originates from an adult in good health.

The CDR3, as DNA: TGTGCCAGCAGCCAAGAAGCACCAAGAAATTCACCCCTCCACTTT. It encodes CASSQEAPRNSPLHF. This chain connects TRBV14 to TRBJ1-6; D gene uncertain. This CDR3 is 15 amino acids long. Germline CDR1 reads SGHDN; CDR2 reads FVKESK. Trimming stripped 0 bases from V and 7 bases from J, with 10 bases between.